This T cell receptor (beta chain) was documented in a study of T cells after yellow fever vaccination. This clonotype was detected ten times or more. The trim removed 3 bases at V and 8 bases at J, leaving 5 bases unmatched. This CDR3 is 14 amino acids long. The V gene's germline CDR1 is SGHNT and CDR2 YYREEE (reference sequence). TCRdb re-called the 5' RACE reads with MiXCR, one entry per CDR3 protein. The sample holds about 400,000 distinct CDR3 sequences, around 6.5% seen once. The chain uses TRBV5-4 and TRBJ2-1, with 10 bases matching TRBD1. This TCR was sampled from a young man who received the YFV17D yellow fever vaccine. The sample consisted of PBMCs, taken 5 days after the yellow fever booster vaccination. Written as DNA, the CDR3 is TGTGCCAGCAGCTCCCGGGACAGGGGATATGAGCAGTTCTTC. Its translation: CASSSRDRGYEQFF.